The clone carrying this T cell receptor (beta chain) was counted only a few times. Its specificity is not known. This PCR relied on a set of 60 Vbeta primers and 13 Jbeta primers. Sequencing was performed with immunoSEQ multiplex PCR; in TCRdb, only in-frame clones are kept and a portion is missing. This table holds roughly 100,000 clones, about 80% found once. The CDR3 consists of 15 residues. V lost 2 bases and J lost 4, with 12 bases in between. CDR1 is SGHAT, CDR2 FQNNGV, per germline. These data are taken from a study of cytomegalovirus exposure and HLA in healthy donors. Overall study results and limits: Whilst most TCR sequences proved rare, a subset of public TCRs occurred across many donors. A missense variant in DCLRE1C was later tied to TCR beta V- and J-gene trimming.

The chain combines TRBV11-2 with TRBJ2-1; a weak D match, TRBD1 (6 bases). The TCR comes from a man aged 40-49 years in good health and CMV-seropositive. Sequencing was done on a sample of PBMCs. The CDR3 sequence: CASSLQGWGYNEQFF. CDR3 nucleotide sequence: TGTGCCAGCAGCTTACAGGGGTGGGGGTACAATGAGCAGTTCTTC.